Reported below is one T cell receptor (beta chain). In this sample, this clone turned up once. No cognate antigen has been identified for it. Nothing much larger sits one base from this clone, and base qualities are not available. Patients with a history of autoimmune disease or receiving systemic immunosuppression were excluded from the trial. Peripheral blood for TCR sequencing was drawn from every dose cohort at baseline, at cycle 4 day 1 and at cycle 7 day 1. The samples were taken from a phase I, first-in-human, multicenter, open-label dose-escalation trial of ivuxolimab. Adults with locally advanced or metastatic melanoma, renal cell, hepatocellular, or head and neck squamous cell carcinoma were enrolled in the trial. Before TCR sequencing, CD4+ T cells and CD8+ T cells were sorted from peripheral blood as separate populations. These data originate in a study of OX40 agonist ivuxolimab in advanced cancers. Regarding the research as a whole: Ivuxolimab was a fully human IgG2 agonistic monoclonal antibody targeting the costimulatory receptor OX40 (CD134). Intravenous ivuxolimab was administered to patients every 2 weeks at six dose levels: 0.01, 0.1, 0.3, 1.5, 3 and 10 mg/kg. Of the roughly 51 patients in dose escalation, about 20 had hepatocellular carcinoma, approximately 15 had melanoma, 9 had renal cell carcinoma and 9 had head and neck cancer. The dose-escalation cohort was about 83% male with a mean age of about 60 years, ranging from roughly 20 to 80. Prior anti-PD-1, anti-PD-L1 or anti-CTLA-4 therapy was permitted, and checkpoint inhibitors had been received by roughly two fifths of dose-escalation patients. Partial responses occurred in three dose-escalation patients: two with cutaneous melanoma and one with hepatocellular carcinoma. The purpose of peripheral TCRbeta sequencing was to test whether ivuxolimab changed TCR sequence diversity and led to clonal T-cell expansion. The monotherapy dose-escalation portion (N of about 57 patients) of the phase I ivuxolimab trial is reported in the paper.

Genomic DNA was isolated from the sorted cells so that the TCRbeta CDR3 region could be sequenced. TCRbeta CDR3 regions were sequenced using the immunoSEQ Assay. This immuneACCESS table, as held by TCRdb, lists in-frame sequences with V and J called but not all clones. Of the missing ones, under half trace to an unresolved V gene in checked studies; the others have no known cause. For this sample the table gives 75,000 to 90,000 clones, of which about 89% were detected only once. The ten top clones hold 8.4% of the sample. The CDR3 runs 14 residues from the cysteine to the phenylalanine. Only the CDR3 part of the read is kept: 42 bases, read in frame from the first base. V ends up 7 bases short and J 5 bases short, with an unmatched junction base count of 10. In the germline V gene, CDR1 corresponds to MDHEN and CDR2 to SYDVKM. Findings and caveats that apply to the study as a whole: After ivuxolimab, more expanded clones were found on average in CD8+ T cells than in CD4+ T cells. In partial responders in the 0.1-3.0 mg/kg groups, normalized peripheral clonal expansion was found to be among the lowest, especially among CD8+ T cells. At doses from 0.1 to 3.0 mg/kg, clonal expansion was seen in both CD4+ and CD8+ blood T cells between baseline and week 6. The antigen specificity of the clonally expanded peripheral T cells was not determined. Low levels of normalized T-cell clonal expansion were also seen in some patients who did not respond.

The chain links TRBV28 with TRBJ2-7; TRBD1 aligns with 8 central bases. This clonotype was obtained from an adult with an advanced solid tumor such as melanoma, head and neck, liver or kidney cancer. The starting material was CD4+ or CD8+ T cells sorted from blood, obtained in a trial of the OX40 agonist ivuxolimab. The CDR3 reads CASTQAGGPNEQYF. The nucleotides read TGTGCCAGCACCCAAGCAGGGGGCCCCAACGAGCAGTACTTC.